The 5 T cell receptor beta chains given below trace back to one sample, sequenced in a study of OX40 agonist ivuxolimab in advanced cancers. Generated by immunoSEQ multiplex PCR, the TCRdb table keeps only in-frame clones and is missing some. The sample lists about 65,000 clones, around 86% occurring once. The sequenced sample was CD4+ or CD8+ T cells sorted from blood, obtained in a trial of the OX40 agonist ivuxolimab. All receptors come from an adult with an advanced solid tumor such as melanoma, head and neck, liver or kidney cancer.

The chain links TRBV7-9 to TRBJ1-4; D call uncertain. Germline V gives CDR1 SEHNR, CDR2 FQNEAQ (reference sequence). V lost 0 bases and J lost 5, with 7 bases in between. The CDR3 has 14 amino acids. CDR3 loop: CASSLAGSNEKLFF. The CDR3 DNA follows: TGTGCCAGCAGCTTAGCTGGGTCCAATGAAAAACTGTTTTTT.

V gene TRBV10-3 combines with J gene TRBJ1-2, with no clear D. There are 16 residues in the CDR3. Trimming removed 2 bases from V and 0 bases from J, with 13 bases in between. Germline CDR1 reads ENHRY; CDR2 reads SYGVKD. The CDR3 reads CAISEHSPATNYGYTF. As DNA, the CDR3 is TGTGCCATCAGTGAGCATTCCCCAGCAACTAACTATGGCTACACCTTC.

V and J are TRBV10-3 and TRBJ2-2, with no clear D. Germline V gene lookup returns CDR1 ENHRY and CDR2 SYGVKD. Trimming stripped 6 bases from V and 2 bases from J, with 7 bases between. The CDR3 consists of 13 residues. The CDR3 here is CAIRAFNTGELFF. As DNA, the CDR3 is TGTGCCATCAGGGCTTTCAACACCGGGGAGCTGTTTTTT.

The chain joins TRBV5-1 to TRBJ2-2; no definite D call. CDR1 SGHRS and CDR2 YFSETQ come from the germline V gene. V gave up 1 base and J gave up 7 bases, with 14 bases separating them. The CDR3 length is 15 residues. The CDR3 nucleotides are TGCGCCAGCAGCTTGTGGTCAGTTAACGTCGGGGAGCTGTTTTTT. Its translation is CASSLWSVNVGELFF.

This clone was detected only a few times. V and J are TRBV10-3 and TRBJ1-1, with a weak D call TRBD1 (6 bases). The CDR3 contains 13 residues. The V gene lost 6 bases and the J gene lost 2 bases, with 10 bases spanning the gap. The germline V gene encodes CDR1 ENHRY and CDR2 SYGVKD. CDR3 DNA sequence: TGTGCCATCAGGCCACAGGGAAACACTGAAGCTTTCTTT. This codes for CAIRPQGNTEAFF.